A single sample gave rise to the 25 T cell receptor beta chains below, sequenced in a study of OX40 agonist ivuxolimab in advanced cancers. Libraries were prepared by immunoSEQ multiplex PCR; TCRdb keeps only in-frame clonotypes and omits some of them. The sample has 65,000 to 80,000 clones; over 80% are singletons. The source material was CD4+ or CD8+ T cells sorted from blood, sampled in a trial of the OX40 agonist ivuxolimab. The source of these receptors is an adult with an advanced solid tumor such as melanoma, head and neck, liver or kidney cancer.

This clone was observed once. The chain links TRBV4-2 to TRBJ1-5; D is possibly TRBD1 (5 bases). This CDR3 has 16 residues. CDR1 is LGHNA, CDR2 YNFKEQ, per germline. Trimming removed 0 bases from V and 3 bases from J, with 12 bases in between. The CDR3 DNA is TGTGCCAGCAGCCAAGATGGGTCAGGGACCAATCAGCCCCAGCATTTT. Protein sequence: CASSQDGSGTNQPQHF.

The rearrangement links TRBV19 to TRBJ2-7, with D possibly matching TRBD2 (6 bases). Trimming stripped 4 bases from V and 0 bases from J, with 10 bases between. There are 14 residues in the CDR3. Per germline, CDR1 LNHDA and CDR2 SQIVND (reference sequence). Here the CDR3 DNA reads TGTGCCAGTAGTAACCCTAGCGCCTCCTACGAGCAGTACTTC. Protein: CASSNPSASYEQYF. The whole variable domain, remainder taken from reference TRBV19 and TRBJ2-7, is DGGITQSPKYLFRKEGQNVTLSCEQNLNHDAMYWYRQDPGQGLRLIYYSQIVNDFQKGDIAEGYSVSREKKESFPLTVTSAQKNPTAFYLCASSNPSASYEQYFGPGTRLTVT.

CDR3 protein: CAISARGQGYEQYF. The CDR3 nucleotides read TGTGCCATCAGTGCCAGGGGACAGGGCTACGAGCAGTACTTC. The chain employs TRBV10-3 and TRBJ2-7, with 9 nucleotides matching TRBD1. The junction had 4 bases not matched to a gene; V was cut back by 4 bases and J by 3 bases. Per the germline V gene, CDR1 is ENHRY and CDR2 is SYGVKD. This CDR3 is 14 amino acids long.

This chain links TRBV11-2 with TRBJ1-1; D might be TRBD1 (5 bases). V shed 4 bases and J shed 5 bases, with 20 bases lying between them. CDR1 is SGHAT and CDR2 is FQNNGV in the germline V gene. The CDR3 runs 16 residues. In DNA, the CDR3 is TGTGCCAGCAGCTCTGTATACTGGGGCTCGGGAACTGAAGCTTTCTTT. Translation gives CASSSVYWGSGTEAFF.

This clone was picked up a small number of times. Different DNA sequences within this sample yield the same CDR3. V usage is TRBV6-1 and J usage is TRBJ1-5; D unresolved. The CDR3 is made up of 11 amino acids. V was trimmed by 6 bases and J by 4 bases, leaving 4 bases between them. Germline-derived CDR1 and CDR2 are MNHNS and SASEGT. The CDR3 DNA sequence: TGTGCCAGCAGCGAAAATCAGCCCCAGCATTTT. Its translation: CASSENQPQHF.

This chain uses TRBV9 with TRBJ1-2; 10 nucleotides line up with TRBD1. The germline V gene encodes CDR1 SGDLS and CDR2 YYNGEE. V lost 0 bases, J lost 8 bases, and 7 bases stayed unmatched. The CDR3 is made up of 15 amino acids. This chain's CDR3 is CASSVAGQGIAGYTF. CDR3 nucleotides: TGTGCCAGCAGCGTAGCGGGACAGGGGATCGCAGGCTACACCTTC.

CDR3 nucleotides: TGCGCCAGCAGCAGGGACAGTATGAACACTGAAGCTTTCTTT. It yields the protein CASSRDSMNTEAFF. The chain has TRBV5-1 and TRBJ1-1; 7 bases map to TRBD1. The CDR3 consists of 14 residues. CDR1 and CDR2 from the germline V gene are SGHRS and YFSETQ. Germline trimming cut 4 bases from V and 0 bases from J; bases unmatched to any gene: 3. Looking up the rest from reference TRBV5-1 and TRBJ1-1 gives the full variable domain: KAGVTQTPRYLIKTRGQQVTLSCSPISGHRSVSWYQQTPGQGLQFLFEYFSETQRNKGNFPGRFSGRQFSNSRSEMNVSTLELGDSALYLCASSRDSMNTEAFFGQGTRLTVV.

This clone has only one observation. The CDR3: CASSIQGTLHSPLHF. The CDR3 nucleotides are TGTGCCAGTAGTATACAAGGGACCTTGCATTCACCCCTCCACTTT. V and J are TRBV19 and TRBJ1-6; tentatively, D is TRBD1 (5 bases). The CDR3 sequence is 15 residues long. V gave up 2 bases and J gave up 8 bases, with 13 bases separating them. Germline CDR1 and CDR2: LNHDA and SQIVND (reference sequence).

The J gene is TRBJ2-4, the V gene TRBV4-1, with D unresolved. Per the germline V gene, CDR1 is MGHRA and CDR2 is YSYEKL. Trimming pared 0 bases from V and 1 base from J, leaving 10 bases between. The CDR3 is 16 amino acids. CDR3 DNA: TGCGCCAGCAGCCAAGAAGGTCTGGAGGCCAAAAACATTCAGTACTTC. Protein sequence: CASSQEGLEAKNIQYF.

The DNA of the CDR3 is TGTGCCAGCAGTTCCGGGTTTGGAGCTAACTATGGCTACACCTTC. The encoded protein is CASSSGFGANYGYTF. The chain combines TRBV6-5 with TRBJ1-2; D is uncertain. Germline values: CDR1 MNHEY, CDR2 SVGAGI. V shed 4 bases and J shed 0 bases, with 12 bases lying between them. This CDR3 region has 15 residues.

CDR3 DNA: TGCGCCAGCAGCTCAAGAATAGCGGGAGAGGGTACCGGGGAGCTGTTTTTT. It codes for CASSSRIAGEGTGELFF. The rearrangement uses TRBV5-1 and TRBJ2-2; 9 positions match TRBD2. V shed 3 bases, J shed 5 bases, and the junction held 11 bases outside the gene matches. From germline, CDR1 is SGHRS and CDR2 YFSETQ. This CDR3 is 17 amino acids long.

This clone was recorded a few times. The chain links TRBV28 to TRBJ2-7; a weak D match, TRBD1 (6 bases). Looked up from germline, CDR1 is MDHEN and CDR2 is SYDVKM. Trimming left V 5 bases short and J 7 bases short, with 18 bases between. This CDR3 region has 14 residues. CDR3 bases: TGTGCCAGCAGTCCCCGGGACATAACGGGGGAGCAGTACTTC. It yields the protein CASSPRDITGEQYF.

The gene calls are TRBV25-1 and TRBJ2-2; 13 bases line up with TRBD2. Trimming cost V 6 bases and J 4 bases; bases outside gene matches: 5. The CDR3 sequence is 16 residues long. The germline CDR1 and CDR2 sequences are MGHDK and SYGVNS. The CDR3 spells CASSRTSGSITGELFF. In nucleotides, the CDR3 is TGTGCCAGCAGCAGGACTAGCGGGAGTATCACCGGGGAGCTGTTTTTT.

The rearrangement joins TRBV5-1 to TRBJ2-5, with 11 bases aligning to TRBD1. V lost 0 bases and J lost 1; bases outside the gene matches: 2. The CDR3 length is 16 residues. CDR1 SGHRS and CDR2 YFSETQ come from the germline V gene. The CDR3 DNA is TGCGCCAGCAGCTTGGACGGGACAGGGGGCCAAGAGACCCAGTACTTC. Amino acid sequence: CASSLDGTGGQETQYF.

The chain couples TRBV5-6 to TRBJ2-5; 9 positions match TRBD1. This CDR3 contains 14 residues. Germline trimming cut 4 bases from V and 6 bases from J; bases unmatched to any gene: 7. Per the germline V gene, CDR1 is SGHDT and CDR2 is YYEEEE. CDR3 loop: CASSPGQGGKTQYF. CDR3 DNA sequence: TGTGCCAGCAGCCCGGGACAGGGAGGAAAGACCCAGTACTTC.

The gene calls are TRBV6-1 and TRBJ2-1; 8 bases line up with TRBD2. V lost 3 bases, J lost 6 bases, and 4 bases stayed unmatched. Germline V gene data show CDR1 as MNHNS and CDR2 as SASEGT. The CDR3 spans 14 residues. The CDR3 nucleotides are TGTGCCAGCAGTGAGAGCGGGAGAAGCAATGAGCAGTTCTTC. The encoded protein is CASSESGRSNEQFF.

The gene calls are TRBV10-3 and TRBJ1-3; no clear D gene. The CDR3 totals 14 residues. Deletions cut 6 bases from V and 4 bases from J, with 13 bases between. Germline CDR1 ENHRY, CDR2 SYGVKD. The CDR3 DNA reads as TGTGCCATCAGCGGGGTCTTGGGAGGAAACACCATATATTTT. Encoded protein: CAISGVLGGNTIYF.

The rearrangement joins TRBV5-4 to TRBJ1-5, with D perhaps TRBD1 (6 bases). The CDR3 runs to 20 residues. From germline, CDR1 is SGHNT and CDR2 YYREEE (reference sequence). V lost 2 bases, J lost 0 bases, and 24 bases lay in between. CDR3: CASSFNPSRRGLISNQPQHF. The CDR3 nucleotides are TGTGCCAGCAGCTTCAACCCATCGCGCAGGGGCCTCATTAGCAATCAGCCCCAGCATTTT.

The chain's CDR3 is CASSASMDRTDTQYF. In DNA, the CDR3 is TGTGCCAGCAGCGCCTCAATGGACCGCACAGATACGCAGTATTTT. This sequence joins TRBV5-4 and TRBJ2-3, with D hard to call. Trimming shortened V by 4 bases and J by 1 base, and 13 bases separated the two germline ends. The CDR3 is 15 amino acids. Germline V gene sequence: CDR1 SGHNT, CDR2 YYREEE (reference sequence).

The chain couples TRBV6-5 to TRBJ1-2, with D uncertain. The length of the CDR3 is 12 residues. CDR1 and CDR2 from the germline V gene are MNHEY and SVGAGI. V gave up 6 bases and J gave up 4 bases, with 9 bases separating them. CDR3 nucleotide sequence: TGTGCCAGCAGGGCAGGAACCTATGGCTACACCTTC. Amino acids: CASRAGTYGYTF.

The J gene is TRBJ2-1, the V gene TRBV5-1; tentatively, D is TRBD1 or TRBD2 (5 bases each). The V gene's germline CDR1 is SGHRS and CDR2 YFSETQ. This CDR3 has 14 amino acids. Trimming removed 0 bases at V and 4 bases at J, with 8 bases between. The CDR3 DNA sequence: TGCGCCAGCAGCTTGGGGGACCTGTACAATGAGCAGTTCTTC. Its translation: CASSLGDLYNEQFF.

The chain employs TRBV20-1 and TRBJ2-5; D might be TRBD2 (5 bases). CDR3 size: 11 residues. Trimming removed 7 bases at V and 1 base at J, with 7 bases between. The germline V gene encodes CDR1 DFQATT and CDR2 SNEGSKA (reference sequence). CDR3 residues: CSGTVQETQYF. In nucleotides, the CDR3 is TGCAGTGGGACTGTCCAAGAGACCCAGTACTTC.

CDR3 nucleotides: TGCGCCAGCAGTGCTAGCTCCTACGAGCAGTACTTC. Translated: CASSASSYEQYF. The V gene is TRBV10-1, the J gene TRBJ2-7; no definite D call. Germline CDR1 is WNHNN and CDR2 is SYGVQD (reference sequence). The CDR3 contains 12 residues. The V end lost 4 bases, the J end lost 0 bases, and 4 bases lay between the germline ends.

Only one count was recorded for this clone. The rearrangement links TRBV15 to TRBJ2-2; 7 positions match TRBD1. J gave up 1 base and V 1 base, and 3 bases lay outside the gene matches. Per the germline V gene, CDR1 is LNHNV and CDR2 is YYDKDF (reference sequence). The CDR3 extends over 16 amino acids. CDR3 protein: CATSRGDSLNTGELFF. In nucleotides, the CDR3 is TGTGCCACCAGCAGAGGGGACAGCCTGAACACCGGGGAGCTGTTTTTT. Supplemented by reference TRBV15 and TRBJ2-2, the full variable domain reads DAMVIQNPRYQVTQFGKPVTLSCSQTLNHNVMYWYQQKSSQAPKLLFHYYDKDFNNEADTPDNFQSRRPNTSFCFLDIRSPGLGDTAMYLCATSRGDSLNTGELFFGEGSRLTVL.

Here the CDR3 DNA reads TGCGCCAGCAAGGACAGCGGGAACACTGAAGCTTTCTTT. Its protein product is CASKDSGNTEAFF. The J gene is TRBJ1-1, the V gene TRBV10-2; TRBD1 is a possible D gene (6 bases). Germline assignment: CDR1 WSHSY and CDR2 SAAADI. CDR3 length equals 13 residues. V was clipped by 7 bases and J by 1 base, with 10 bases between them.